The entry below describes one T cell receptor beta chain. Sequencing used immunoSEQ multiplex PCR; TCRdb keeps in-frame clones, though not all of them. The sample comprises around 160,000 clones, about four fifths of which are singletons, and about 15% rests with the top ten. Per the germline V gene, CDR1 is MNHEY and CDR2 is SVGAGI. V shed 6 bases and J 3 bases; nucleotides not matched to a gene: 7. The CDR3 spans 14 residues. This specimen belongs to a study of blood T cell repertoires in COVID-19. Across the study: Specimens from acute and convalescent COVID-19 originated in the United States, Italy and Spain.

Sequencing was done on a sample of peripheral blood. The chain combines TRBV6-5 with TRBJ1-1, with 7 nucleotides matching TRBD1. The TCR sequence derives from a woman of 80 years or more with acute or convalescent COVID-19. As DNA, the CDR3 is TGTGCCAGCAGCCCCAGACAGGGTGACACTGAAGCTTTCTTT. Translated, it gives CASSPRQGDTEAFF.